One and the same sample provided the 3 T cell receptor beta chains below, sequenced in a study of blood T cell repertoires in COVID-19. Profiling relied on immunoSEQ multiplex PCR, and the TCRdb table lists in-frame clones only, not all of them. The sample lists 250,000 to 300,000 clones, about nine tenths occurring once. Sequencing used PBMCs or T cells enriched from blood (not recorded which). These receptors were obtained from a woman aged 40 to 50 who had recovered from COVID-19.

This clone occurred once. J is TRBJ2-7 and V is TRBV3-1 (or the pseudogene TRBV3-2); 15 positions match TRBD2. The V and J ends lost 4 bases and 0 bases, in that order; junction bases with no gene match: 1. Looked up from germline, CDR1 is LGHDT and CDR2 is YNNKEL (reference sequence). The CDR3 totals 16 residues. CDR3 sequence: CASSRGLAGGSYEQYF. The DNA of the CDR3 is TGTGCCAGCAGCCGGGGACTAGCGGGAGGCTCCTACGAGCAGTACTTC.

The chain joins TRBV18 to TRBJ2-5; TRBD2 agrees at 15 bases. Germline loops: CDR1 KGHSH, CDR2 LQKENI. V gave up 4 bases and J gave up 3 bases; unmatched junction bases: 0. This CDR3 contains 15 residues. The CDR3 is CASSRTSGREETQYF. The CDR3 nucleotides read TGTGCCAGCTCACGGACTAGCGGGAGGGAAGAGACCCAGTACTTC.

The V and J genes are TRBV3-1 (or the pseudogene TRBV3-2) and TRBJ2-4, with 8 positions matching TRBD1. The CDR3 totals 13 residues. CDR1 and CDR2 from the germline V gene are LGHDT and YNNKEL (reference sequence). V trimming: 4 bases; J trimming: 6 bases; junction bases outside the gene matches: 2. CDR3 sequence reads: CASSPGGVNIQYF. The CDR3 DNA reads TGTGCCAGCAGCCCAGGGGGCGTAAACATTCAGTACTTC.